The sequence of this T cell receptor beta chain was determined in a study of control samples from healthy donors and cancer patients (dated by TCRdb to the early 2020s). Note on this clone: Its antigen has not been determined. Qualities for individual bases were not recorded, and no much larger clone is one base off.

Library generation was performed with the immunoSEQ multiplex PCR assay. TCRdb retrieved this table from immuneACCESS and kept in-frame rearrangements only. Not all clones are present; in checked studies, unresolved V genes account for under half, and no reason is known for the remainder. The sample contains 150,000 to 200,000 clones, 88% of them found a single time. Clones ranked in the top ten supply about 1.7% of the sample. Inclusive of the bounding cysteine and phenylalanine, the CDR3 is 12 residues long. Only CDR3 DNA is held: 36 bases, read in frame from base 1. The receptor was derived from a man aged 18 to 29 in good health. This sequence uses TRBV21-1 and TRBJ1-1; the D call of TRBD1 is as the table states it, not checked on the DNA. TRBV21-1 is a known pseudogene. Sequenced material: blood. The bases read TGTGCCAGCAGGACAGGGAACACTGAAGCTTTCTTT. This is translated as CASRTGNTEAFF.